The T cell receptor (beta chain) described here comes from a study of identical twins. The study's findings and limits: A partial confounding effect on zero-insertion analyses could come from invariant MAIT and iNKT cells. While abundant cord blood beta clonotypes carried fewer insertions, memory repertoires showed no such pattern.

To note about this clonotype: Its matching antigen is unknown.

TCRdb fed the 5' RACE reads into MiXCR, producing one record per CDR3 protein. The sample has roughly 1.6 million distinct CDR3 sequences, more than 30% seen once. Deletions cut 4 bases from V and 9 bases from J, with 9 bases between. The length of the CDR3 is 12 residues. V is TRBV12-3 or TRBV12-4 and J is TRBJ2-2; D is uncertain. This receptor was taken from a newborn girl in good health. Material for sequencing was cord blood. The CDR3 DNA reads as TGTGCCAGCAGTTCCCGACCTCGGGAGCTGTTTTTT. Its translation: CASSSRPRELFF.